These T cell receptor beta chains were read from a single sample in a study of molecular identifiers for immune sequencing clone quantification. TCRdb redid the calling of the PCR reads with MiXCR, one entry per CDR3 protein. The table records 100,000 or so distinct CDR3 sequences, 30% to 35% of them present only once. What was sequenced was naive CD8+ T cells from blood, with Jurkat cell RNA spiked in. These receptors all come from a human donor in good health. Some libraries in this study had Jurkat cell RNA spiked in. The CDR3 runs from the conserved cysteine through the conserved F or W. Each record gives: D gene, J gene, V gene, clone size, CDR3 DNA, CDR3 protein. D genes are given only for firm matches. A clone size is listed for some rows: how often the clone was seen (once, few, many), or a class if it is expanded.

d_call: -
j_call: TRBJ1-5
v_call: TRBV6-2/TRBV6-3
clone_size: -
cdr3_nt: TGTGCCAGCAGTTCCACGGGTTGGCAGTCCCAGCATTTT
cdr3_aa: CASSSTGWQSQHF

d_call: -
j_call: TRBJ2-2
v_call: TRBV29-1
clone_size: -
cdr3_nt: TGCAGCGCCTGGCGACCCACCGGGGAGCTGTTTTTT
cdr3_aa: CSAWRPTGELFF

d_call: TRBD1
j_call: TRBJ2-7
v_call: TRBV7-9
clone_size: -
cdr3_nt: TGTGCCAGCAGCCACCAGGGACAGAGCTCCTACGAGCAGTACTTC
cdr3_aa: CASSHQGQSSYEQYF

d_call: -
j_call: TRBJ1-5
v_call: TRBV7-9
clone_size: -
cdr3_nt: TGTGCCAGCAGCCCCACCGGGACCCCGGCGGATCAGCCCCAGCATTTT
cdr3_aa: CASSPTGTPADQPQHF

d_call: -
j_call: TRBJ2-7
v_call: TRBV7-2
clone_size: many
cdr3_nt: TGTGCCAGCAGCTTAGAACAAGCCCTACTGTACGAGCAGTACTTC
cdr3_aa: CASSLEQALLYEQYF

d_call: -
j_call: TRBJ2-7
v_call: TRBV5-6
clone_size: -
cdr3_nt: TGTGCCAGCGGCTTGGAAGGGGGGTTAGGGGCCTACGAGCAGTACTTC
cdr3_aa: CASGLEGGLGAYEQYF

d_call: TRBD2
j_call: TRBJ2-5
v_call: TRBV28
clone_size: many
cdr3_nt: TGTGCCAGCAGGTCGGCGGGAGCCCAAGAGACCCAGTACTTC
cdr3_aa: CASRSAGAQETQYF

d_call: -
j_call: TRBJ2-5
v_call: TRBV12-3/TRBV12-4
clone_size: many
cdr3_nt: TGTGCCAGCAGTTACGTTGCCAGCCATCCCGAGACCCAGTACTTC
cdr3_aa: CASSYVASHPETQYF

d_call: -
j_call: TRBJ2-2
v_call: TRBV27
clone_size: -
cdr3_nt: TGTGCCAGCAGTTTTATGGGTCGGCTAGCAGTTACCGGGGAGCTGTTTTTT
cdr3_aa: CASSFMGRLAVTGELFF

d_call: -
j_call: TRBJ2-4
v_call: TRBV10-2
clone_size: -
cdr3_nt: TGCGCCAGCAGTGAAATCTCTAGGGGATCCCTAGCCAAAAACATTCAGTACTTC
cdr3_aa: CASSEISRGSLAKNIQYF

d_call: -
j_call: TRBJ2-3
v_call: TRBV7-9
clone_size: few
cdr3_nt: TGTGCCAGCAGCCCATCTAACACAGATACGCAGTATTTT
cdr3_aa: CASSPSNTDTQYF

d_call: TRBD1
j_call: TRBJ2-7
v_call: TRBV4-2
clone_size: -
cdr3_nt: TGTGCCAGCAGCCCGGGACAGGGGGCGTTCGAGCTGTACTTC
cdr3_aa: CASSPGQGAFELYF

d_call: -
j_call: TRBJ2-1
v_call: TRBV11-2
clone_size: -
cdr3_nt: TGTGCCAGCAGCTCAATAGCGGAAGTGGGTAATGAGCAGTTCTTC
cdr3_aa: CASSSIAEVGNEQFF

d_call: -
j_call: TRBJ2-7
v_call: TRBV4-3
clone_size: once
cdr3_nt: TGCGCCAGCAGCCAGTACCACCGGGACCCACGCTACGAGCAGTACTTC
cdr3_aa: CASSQYHRDPRYEQYF

d_call: TRBD2
j_call: TRBJ2-5
v_call: TRBV6-6
clone_size: -
cdr3_nt: TGTGCCAGCAGTTACGAGGGAGGGCCCTGGCAAGAGACCCAGTACTTC
cdr3_aa: CASSYEGGPWQETQYF

d_call: TRBD1
j_call: TRBJ2-7
v_call: TRBV7-2
clone_size: once
cdr3_nt: TGTGCCAGCAGCTTAGGTCAGGGGGCGCTAGCGCAGTACTTC
cdr3_aa: CASSLGQGALAQYF

d_call: TRBD1
j_call: TRBJ2-5
v_call: TRBV18
clone_size: few
cdr3_nt: TGTGCCAGCTCACCACCACAGGGGCCCATGGAGACCCAGTACTTC
cdr3_aa: CASSPPQGPMETQYF

d_call: TRBD1
j_call: TRBJ2-1
v_call: TRBV27
clone_size: few
cdr3_nt: TGTGTCAGCAGCTTACAGGGGGCGTGGGTTGAGCAGTTCTTC
cdr3_aa: CVSSLQGAWVEQFF

d_call: -
j_call: TRBJ1-5
v_call: TRBV27
clone_size: -
cdr3_nt: TGTGCCAGCAGTTTGGGGATTTCCAATCAGCCCCAGCATTTT
cdr3_aa: CASSLGISNQPQHF

d_call: -
j_call: TRBJ2-3
v_call: TRBV20-1
clone_size: -
cdr3_nt: TGCAGTGCTAGAGATATTCCGGACTACGGCACAGATACGCAGTATTTT
cdr3_aa: CSARDIPDYGTDTQYF

d_call: -
j_call: TRBJ2-7
v_call: TRBV14
clone_size: -
cdr3_nt: TGTGCCAGCAGCGCATCAATCGGGACAAGCTCCTACGAGCAGTACTTC
cdr3_aa: CASSASIGTSSYEQYF

d_call: TRBD1
j_call: TRBJ2-7
v_call: TRBV27
clone_size: -
cdr3_nt: TGTGCCAGCAGTTTAGGGACAGGAGCCTACGCGCAGTACTTC
cdr3_aa: CASSLGTGAYAQYF

d_call: TRBD1
j_call: TRBJ1-2
v_call: TRBV9
clone_size: many
cdr3_nt: TGTGCCAGCAGCGTAGGACGGACAGGGGAAAACTATGGCTACACCTTC
cdr3_aa: CASSVGRTGENYGYTF

d_call: -
j_call: TRBJ2-5
v_call: TRBV27
clone_size: -
cdr3_nt: TGTGCCAACACGGGAAACAGAGAGACCCAGTACTTC
cdr3_aa: CANTGNRETQYF